Listed here is a single T cell receptor (beta chain). No antigen is known for it. No base-level quality is on record; no much larger clone is a single base apart. This specimen belongs to a study of blood T cell repertoires in COVID-19 (dated by TCRdb to 2020 to 2022). Looking at the study overall: Collaborator samples came from the United States, Italy and Spain and covered acute and convalescent phases of COVID-19. Where available, HLA class I and class II types were obtained from metadata supplied by the sample provider rather than from assay-based typing. A freely available public database, intended as a resource for researchers studying the immune response to SARS-CoV-2, is where the repertoires were released. The sample metadata nearly always contained a de-identified subject ID, COVID-19 status, age in years and sex. Samples were obtained from the ongoing ImmuneRACE study (first 160 participants) and from about 1,300 subjects provided by 6 global collaborators. Deeply sampled blood TCRbeta repertoires from subjects exposed to, actively infected with, or recovered from COVID-19 were included in the dataset. The prospective study material was composed of cDNA or gDNA derived from T cells, B-cell-depleted T cells, or PBMCs.

V is trimmed back by 0 bases and J by 10 bases, and the junction contains 5 bases that no gene match accounts for. The CDR3 goes from the cysteine to the phenylalanine over 14 residues. Only the CDR3 DNA is retained, 42 bases long and in frame from the first base. CDR1 ENHRY and CDR2 SYGVKD were looked up in the germline V gene. The immunoSEQ Assay, a bias-controlled multiplex PCR, was used to amplify TCRbeta CDR3 regions from genomic DNA. The authors' analysis ran thus. Nucleated cell counts per sample were estimated from amplification of reference gene primers within the assay. Sequence reads were collapsed and filtered to measure the absolute abundance of every unique TCRbeta CDR3 rearrangement. Productive Simpson clonality was computed per sample as the square root of Simpson's diversity index over productive rearrangements. TCRdb limited this immuneACCESS table to in-frame rearrangements with V and J called. A share of clones is missing; checked studies link under half to unresolved V genes, and the rest is unexplained. V and J calls and clone size are as listed in that table; D and trimming were resolved from the DNA. The sample table holds nearly 400,000 clones, of which roughly 91% were seen once. The ten largest clones represent 1.5% to 2% of the sample.

Enrolling through a virtual design, the prospective study's participants ranged in age from roughly 18 to 95 years and lived across about two dozen United States geographic areas. In the prospective study, cohorts were assigned on the basis of participant-reported clinical history obtained from a screening survey and a study questionnaire. For ImmuneRACE Cohort 3, a participant was defined as recovered based on two consecutive negative NP/OP PCR tests, clearance by a healthcare professional, or resolution of symptoms. Mobile phlebotomists in the prospective study collected whole blood, serum and a nasopharyngeal or oropharyngeal swab from every participant. Prospective study participants could optionally give additional blood draws and questionnaires over an approximately 2-month period. Before DNA extraction, prospective study blood samples were shipped either frozen or at room temperature. The research as a whole found: The amount of clinical and demographic metadata varied by source and participant and was provided uncurated.

The sequenced sample was PBMCs or T cells enriched from blood (not recorded which). The rearrangement combines TRBV10-3 with TRBJ2-1, and 8 bases in between align with TRBD1. The TCR was taken from a woman aged 25 to 45 who had recovered from COVID-19. The CDR3 reads CAISESGQAVEQFF. The sequence in DNA is TGTGCCATCAGTGAGTCGGGACAGGCGGTAGAGCAGTTCTTC.